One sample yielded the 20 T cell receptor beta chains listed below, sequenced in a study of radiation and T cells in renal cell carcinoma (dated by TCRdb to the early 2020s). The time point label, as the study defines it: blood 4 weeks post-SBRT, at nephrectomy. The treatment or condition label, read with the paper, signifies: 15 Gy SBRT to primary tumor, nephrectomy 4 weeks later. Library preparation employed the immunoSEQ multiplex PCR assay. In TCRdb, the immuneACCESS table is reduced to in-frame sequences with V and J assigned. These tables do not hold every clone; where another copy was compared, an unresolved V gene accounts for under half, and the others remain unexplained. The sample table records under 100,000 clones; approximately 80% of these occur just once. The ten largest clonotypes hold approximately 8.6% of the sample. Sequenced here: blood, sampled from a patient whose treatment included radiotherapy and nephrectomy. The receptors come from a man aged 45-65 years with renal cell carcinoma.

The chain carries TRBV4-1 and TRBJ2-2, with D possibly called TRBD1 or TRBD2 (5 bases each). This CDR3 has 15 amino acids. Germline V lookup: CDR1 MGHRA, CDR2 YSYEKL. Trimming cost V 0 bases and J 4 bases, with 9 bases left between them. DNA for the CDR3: TGCGCCAGCAGCCAAGAAGGGACGGGCACCGGGGAGCTGTTTTTT. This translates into CASSQEGTGTGELFF.

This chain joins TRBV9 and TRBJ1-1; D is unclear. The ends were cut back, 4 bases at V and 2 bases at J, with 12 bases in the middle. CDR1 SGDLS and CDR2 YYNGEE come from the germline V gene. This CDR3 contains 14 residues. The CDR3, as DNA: TGTGCCAGCAGCTTGGGCTCCATTAACACTGAAGCTTTCTTT. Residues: CASSLGSINTEAFF.

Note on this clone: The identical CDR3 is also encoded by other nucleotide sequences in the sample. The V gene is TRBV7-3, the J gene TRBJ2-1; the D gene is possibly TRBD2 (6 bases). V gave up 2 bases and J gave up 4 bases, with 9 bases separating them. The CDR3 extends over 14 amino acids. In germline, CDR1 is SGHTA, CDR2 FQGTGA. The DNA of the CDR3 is TGTGCCAGCAGCTTAGGGGGAGGTTACAATGAGCAGTTCTTC. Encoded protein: CASSLGGGYNEQFF.

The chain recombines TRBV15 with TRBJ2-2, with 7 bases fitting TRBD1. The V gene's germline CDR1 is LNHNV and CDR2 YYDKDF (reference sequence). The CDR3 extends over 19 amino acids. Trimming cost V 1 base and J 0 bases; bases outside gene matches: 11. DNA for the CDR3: TGTGCCACCAGCAGAGCAAGGACAGGTATAAACGCGAACACCGGGGAGCTGTTTTTT. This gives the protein CATSRARTGINANTGELFF.

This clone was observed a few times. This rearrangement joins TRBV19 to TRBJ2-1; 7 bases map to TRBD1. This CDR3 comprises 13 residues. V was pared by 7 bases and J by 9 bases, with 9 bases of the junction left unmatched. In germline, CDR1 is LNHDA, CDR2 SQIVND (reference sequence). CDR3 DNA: TGTGCCAGTACCCATCGAAGGGGGCTTGAGCAGTTCTTC. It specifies CASTHRRGLEQFF.

CDR3 nucleotides: TGCGCCAGCAGCCAAGATCTTACAGGGCGGGCCTATGGCTACACCTTC. This encodes CASSQDLTGRAYGYTF. This chain joins TRBV4-1 and TRBJ1-2, with D perhaps matching TRBD1 (6 bases). CDR3 length: 16 residues. Germline-derived CDR1 and CDR2 are MGHRA and YSYEKL. V was clipped by 0 bases and J by 4 bases, with 15 bases between them.

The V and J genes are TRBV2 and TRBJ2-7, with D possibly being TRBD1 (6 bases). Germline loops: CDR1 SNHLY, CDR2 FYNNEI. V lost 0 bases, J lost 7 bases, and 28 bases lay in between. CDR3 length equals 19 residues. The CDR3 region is CASSEALPEIRGATWEQYF. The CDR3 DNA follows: TGTGCCAGCAGTGAAGCGCTTCCCGAAATCAGGGGTGCTACCTGGGAGCAGTACTTC.

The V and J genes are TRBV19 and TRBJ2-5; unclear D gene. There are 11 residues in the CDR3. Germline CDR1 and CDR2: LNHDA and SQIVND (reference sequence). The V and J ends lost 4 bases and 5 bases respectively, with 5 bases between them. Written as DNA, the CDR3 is TGTGCCAGTAGTACCGGGGAGACCCAGTACTTC. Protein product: CASSTGETQYF.

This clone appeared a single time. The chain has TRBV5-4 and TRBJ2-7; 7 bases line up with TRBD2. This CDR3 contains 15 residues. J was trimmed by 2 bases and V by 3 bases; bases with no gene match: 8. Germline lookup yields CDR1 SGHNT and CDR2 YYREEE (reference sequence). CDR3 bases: TGTGCCAGCAGCTGGGGGAGCGGGACCACCTACGAGCAGTACTTC. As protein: CASSWGSGTTYEQYF.

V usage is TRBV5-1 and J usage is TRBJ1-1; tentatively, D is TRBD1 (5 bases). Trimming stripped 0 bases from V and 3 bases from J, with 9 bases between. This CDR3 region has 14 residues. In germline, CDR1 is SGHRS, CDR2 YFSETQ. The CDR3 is CASSLGWGDTEAFF. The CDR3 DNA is TGCGCCAGCAGCTTGGGATGGGGGGACACTGAAGCTTTCTTT.

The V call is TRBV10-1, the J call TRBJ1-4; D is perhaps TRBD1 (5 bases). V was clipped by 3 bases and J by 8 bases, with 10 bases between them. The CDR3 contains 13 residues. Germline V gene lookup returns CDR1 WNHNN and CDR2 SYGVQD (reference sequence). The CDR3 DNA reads TGCGCCAGCAGTGAAGGGACGGCCGAAAAACTGTTTTTT. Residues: CASSEGTAEKLFF.

The CDR3 here is CASSSNQGFETQYF. The CDR3 DNA follows: TGTGCCAGCAGCTCAAATCAAGGGTTTGAGACCCAGTACTTC. The rearrangement uses TRBV11-2 and TRBJ2-5; D gene unclear. Germline CDR1 and CDR2: SGHAT and FQNNGV. The CDR3 is made up of 14 amino acids. The V and J ends lost 4 bases and 5 bases respectively, with 14 bases between them.

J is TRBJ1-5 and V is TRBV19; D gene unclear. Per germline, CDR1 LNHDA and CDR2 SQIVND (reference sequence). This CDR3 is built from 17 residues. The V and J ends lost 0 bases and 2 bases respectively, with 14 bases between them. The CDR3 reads CASSIDLEALRNQPQHF. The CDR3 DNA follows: TGTGCCAGTAGTATAGACCTCGAGGCCCTCCGCAATCAGCCCCAGCATTTT.

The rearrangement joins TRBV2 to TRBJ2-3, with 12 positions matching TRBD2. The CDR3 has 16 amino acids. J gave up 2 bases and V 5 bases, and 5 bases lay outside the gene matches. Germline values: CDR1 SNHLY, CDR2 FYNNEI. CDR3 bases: TGTGCCAGCAGTTCGACTAGCGGGGGATACACAGATACGCAGTATTTT. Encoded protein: CASSSTSGGYTDTQYF.

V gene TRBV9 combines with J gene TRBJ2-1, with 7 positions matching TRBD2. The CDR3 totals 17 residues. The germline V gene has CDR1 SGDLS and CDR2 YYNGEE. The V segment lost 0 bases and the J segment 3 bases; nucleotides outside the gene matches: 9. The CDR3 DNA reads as TGTGCCAGCAGCGTAGGAGGAAGCGGGACCTACTACAATGAGCAGTTCTTC. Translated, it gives CASSVGGSGTYYNEQFF.

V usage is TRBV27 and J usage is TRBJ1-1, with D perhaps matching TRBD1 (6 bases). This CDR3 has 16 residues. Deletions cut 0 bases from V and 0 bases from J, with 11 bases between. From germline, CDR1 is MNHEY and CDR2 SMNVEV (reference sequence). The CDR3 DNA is TGTGCCAGCAGTTTATCCGCCCAGGGGATGAACACTGAAGCTTTCTTT. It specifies CASSLSAQGMNTEAFF.

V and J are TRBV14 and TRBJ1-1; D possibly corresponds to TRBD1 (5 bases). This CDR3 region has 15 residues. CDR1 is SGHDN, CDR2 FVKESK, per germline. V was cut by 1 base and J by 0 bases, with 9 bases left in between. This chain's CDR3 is CASSQGGSMNTEAFF. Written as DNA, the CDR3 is TGTGCCAGCAGCCAAGGGGGCAGCATGAACACTGAAGCTTTCTTT.

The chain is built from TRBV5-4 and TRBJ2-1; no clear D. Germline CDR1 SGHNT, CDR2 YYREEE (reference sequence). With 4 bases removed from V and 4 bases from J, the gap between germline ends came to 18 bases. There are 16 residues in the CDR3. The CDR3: CASSPDEPRVYNEQFF. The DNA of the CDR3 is TGTGCCAGCAGCCCGGACGAGCCTCGGGTTTACAATGAGCAGTTCTTC.

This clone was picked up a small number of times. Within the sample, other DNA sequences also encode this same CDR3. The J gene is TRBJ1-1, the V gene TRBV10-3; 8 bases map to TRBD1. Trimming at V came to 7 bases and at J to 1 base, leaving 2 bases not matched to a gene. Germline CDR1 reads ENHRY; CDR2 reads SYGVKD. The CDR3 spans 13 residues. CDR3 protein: CAITDRENTEAFF. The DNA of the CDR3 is TGTGCCATCACGGACAGGGAGAACACTGAAGCTTTCTTT.

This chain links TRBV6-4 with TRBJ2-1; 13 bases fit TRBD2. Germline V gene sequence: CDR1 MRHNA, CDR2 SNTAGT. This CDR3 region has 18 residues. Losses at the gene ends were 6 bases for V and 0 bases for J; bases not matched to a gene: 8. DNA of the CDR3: TGTGCCAGCAGGCCATCACGGACTAGCGGGAGCTCCTACAATGAGCAGTTCTTC. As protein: CASRPSRTSGSSYNEQFF.